This entry describes one TCR beta chain. The data originate from a study of PD-1 blockade in classical Hodgkin lymphoma. V lost 1 base and J lost 5, with 0 bases in between. Germline V gives CDR1 SGHTA, CDR2 FQGNSA. The CDR3 is made up of 11 amino acids. Repertoires were generated with immunoSEQ multiplex PCR, while TCRdb's copy carries only in-frame clones and drops some. The sample contains around 20,000 clones, 80% of which appear only once. Time point given: cycle 4 day 1 (C4D1), after less than 7 weeks of nivolumab. Relapse was seen in all patients after autologous stem cell transplantation, and brentuximab vedotin exposure was variable.

The starting material was peripheral blood mononuclear cells (PBMCs), obtained before the fourth cycle of nivolumab. The J gene is TRBJ2-4, the V gene TRBV7-2; D is ambiguous. The TCR sequence derives from a human donor with classical Hodgkin lymphoma. In nucleotides, the CDR3 is TGTGCCAGCAGCTTAGAAAACATTCAGTACTTC. Its protein is CASSLENIQYF.